The 32 T cell receptor beta chains in this list originate from one sample, sequenced in a study of blood T cell repertoires in COVID-19. The data were produced by immunoSEQ multiplex PCR, yet TCRdb's version contains in-frame clones alone and is incomplete. The sample includes about 24,000 clones, about 81% of them seen just once. Sequencing was carried out using peripheral blood. The receptors here all came from a woman aged 70 to 79 with COVID-19, enrolled during active disease.

This clone was seen only a few times. The rearrangement joins TRBV15 to TRBJ2-1, with TRBD2 matching over 9 bases. Germline-derived CDR1 and CDR2 are LNHNV and YYDKDF (reference sequence). V gave up 6 bases and J gave up 8 bases; unmatched junction bases: 11. The CDR3 has 15 amino acids. The DNA of the CDR3 is TGTGCCACCAGTAAGTCTAGCGGGGTTTCCTATGAGCAGTTCTTC. Amino acid sequence: CATSKSSGVSYEQFF.

The chain is built from TRBV4-1 and TRBJ2-6; a weak D match, TRBD1 (7 bases). CDR1 is MGHRA and CDR2 is YSYEKL in the germline V gene. This CDR3 is 20 amino acids long. V lost 4 bases and J lost 1, with 23 bases in between. CDR3 bases: TGCGCCAGCAGCCTCCTGCGGGACAGAGAAACCTTGTCTGGGGCCAACGTCCTGACTTTC. Translated, it gives CASSLLRDRETLSGANVLTF.

CDR3 DNA: TGTGCCAGCAGCCAGGTCCAGGGCCGACGCGATACGCAGTATTTT. Encoded protein: CASSQVQGRRDTQYF. The chain links TRBV14 to TRBJ2-3, with D perhaps TRBD1 (5 bases). Trimming removed 3 bases from V and 6 bases from J, with 16 bases in between. In germline, CDR1 is SGHDN, CDR2 FVKESK. CDR3 length: 15 residues. Looking up the rest from reference TRBV14 and TRBJ2-3 gives the full variable domain: EAGVTQFPSHSVIEKGQTVTLRCDPISGHDNLYWYRRVMGKEIKFLLHFVKESKQDESGMPNNRFLAERTGGTYSTLKVQPAELEDSGVYFCASSQVQGRRDTQYFGPGTRLTVL.

The rearrangement links TRBV15 to TRBJ1-3, with D possibly TRBD1 on 6 matching bases. With 0 bases removed from V and 13 bases from J, the gap between germline ends came to 16 bases. Germline values: CDR1 LNHNV, CDR2 YYDKDF (reference sequence). The CDR3 consists of 14 residues. In nucleotides, the CDR3 is TGTGCCACCAGCAGAGACAGGGGCCATGCCATGATATATTTT. It specifies CATSRDRGHAMIYF.

This chain joins TRBV10-3 and TRBJ1-6, with 10 bases fitting TRBD1. The CDR3 totals 15 residues. Germline V gene sequence: CDR1 ENHRY, CDR2 SYGVKD. Trimming at V came to 10 bases and at J to 6 bases, leaving 9 bases not matched to a gene. CDR3 sequence reads: CATGAGTGVNSPLHF. CDR3 in DNA: TGTGCCACAGGGGCCGGGACAGGGGTTAATTCACCCCTCCACTTT.

V usage is TRBV2 and J usage is TRBJ2-5; D remains unclear. V gave up 6 bases and J gave up 2 bases, with 13 bases separating them. This CDR3 spans 14 amino acids. The germline CDR1 and CDR2 sequences are SNHLY and FYNNEI. CDR3 nucleotides: TGTGCCAGCAGCAAACAACAATGGCAAGAGACCCAGTACTTC. Translated, it gives CASSKQQWQETQYF.

The CDR3 sequence: CASSHRTTPYEQYF. For the CDR3, the DNA is TGTGCCAGCAGCCACAGGACTACCCCCTACGAGCAGTACTTC. The V call is TRBV6-2 or TRBV6-3, the J call TRBJ2-7; D may be TRBD2 (6 bases). Per the germline V gene, CDR1 is MNHEY and CDR2 is SVGEGT. Trimming removed 6 bases from V and 2 bases from J, with 14 bases in between. This CDR3 spans 14 amino acids.

The V and J genes are TRBV2 and TRBJ2-7, with D perhaps matching TRBD1 (6 bases). This CDR3 is 11 amino acids long. The V gene's germline CDR1 is SNHLY and CDR2 FYNNEI. V was cut by 10 bases and J by 3 bases, with 10 bases left in between. Here the CDR3 reads CATGQIYEQYF. DNA of the CDR3: TGTGCCACCGGACAGATCTACGAGCAGTACTTC.

The chain joins TRBV3-1 (or the pseudogene TRBV3-2) to TRBJ1-4; no firm D call. This CDR3 spans 12 amino acids. Trimming took 2 bases from V and 8 from J, leaving 6 bases between them. Germline V gene lookup returns CDR1 LGHDT and CDR2 YNNKEL (reference sequence). The CDR3 reads CASSQPREKLFF. The CDR3 DNA is TGTGCCAGCAGCCAACCGCGCGAAAAACTGTTTTTT.

This clone occurred a few times. The genes are TRBV19 and TRBJ1-1, with D uncertain. This CDR3 has 14 amino acids. The V and J ends lost 7 bases and 6 bases respectively, with 18 bases between them. Germline CDR1 and CDR2: LNHDA and SQIVND (reference sequence). CDR3 protein: CASTRGRGKSEAFF. CDR3 in DNA: TGTGCCAGTACCAGAGGTCGAGGGAAATCTGAAGCTTTCTTT.

This chain joins TRBV2 and TRBJ2-1, with D possibly being TRBD2 (6 bases). V dropped 11 bases and J dropped 1 base, with 18 bases sitting between them. Per the germline V gene, CDR1 is SNHLY and CDR2 is FYNNEI. The CDR3 is 15 residues long. CDR3 DNA sequence: TGTGCCTGGTACCTTTACGGGGGATCCTACAATGAGCAGTTCTTC. Residues: CAWYLYGGSYNEQFF.

The chain has TRBV6-4 and TRBJ1-1; D unclear. V was cut by 6 bases and J by 2 bases, with 10 bases left in between. The CDR3 length is 13 residues. The germline V gene has CDR1 MRHNA and CDR2 SNTAGT. CDR3 nucleotide sequence: TGTGCCAGCAGGGCCGACTTAAACACTGAAGCTTTCTTT. Translation gives CASRADLNTEAFF.

DNA of the CDR3: TGTGCCAGCAGCTTTCCGGGTGGAAGAGCTTTCTTT. Its protein is CASSFPGGRAFF. This chain links TRBV11-2 with TRBJ1-1; the D is unclear. Germline V CDR1 and CDR2: SGHAT, FQNNGV. Trimming removed 3 bases from V and 10 bases from J, with 12 bases in between. This CDR3 has 12 amino acids. Variable domain in full (rest from reference TRBV11-2 and TRBJ1-1): EAGVAQSPRYKIIEKRQSVAFWCNPISGHATLYWYQQILGQGPKLLIQFQNNGVVDDSQLPKDRFSAERLKGVDSTLKIQPAKLEDSAVYLCASSFPGGRAFFGQGTRLTVV.

The genes are TRBV7-9 and TRBJ2-2, with TRBD2 as a possible D gene (6 bases). This CDR3 is built from 15 residues. Germline CDR1 is SEHNR and CDR2 is FQNEAQ (reference sequence). With 3 bases removed from V and 3 bases from J, the gap between germline ends came to 11 bases. The CDR3 sequence is CASSLAGRDTGELFF. As DNA, the CDR3 is TGTGCCAGCAGCTTGGCGGGGCGGGACACCGGGGAGCTGTTTTTT.

The table lists this clone with a few counts. The chain carries TRBV10-3 and TRBJ1-2; 11 bases line up with TRBD1. Trimming took 11 bases from V and 3 from J; bases not matched to a gene: 5. The CDR3 contains 13 residues. CDR1 is ENHRY, CDR2 SYGVKD, per germline. Here the CDR3 reads CAVPGQGDYGYTF. CDR3 in DNA: TGTGCCGTTCCGGGACAGGGGGACTATGGCTACACCTTC.

The genes are TRBV5-1 and TRBJ2-1; TRBD2 aligns across 7 bases. This CDR3 contains 15 residues. CDR1 and CDR2 from the germline V gene are SGHRS and YFSETQ. Germline trimming cut 6 bases from V and 0 bases from J; bases unmatched to any gene: 6. The CDR3: CASNPAGVSYNEQFF. CDR3 nucleotides: TGCGCCAGCAATCCTGCGGGGGTCTCCTACAATGAGCAGTTCTTC.

This sequence joins TRBV29-1 and TRBJ1-5; 10 positions agree with TRBD1. This CDR3 comprises 13 residues. Per the germline V gene, CDR1 is SQVTM and CDR2 is ANQGSEA. V trimming: 6 bases; J trimming: 5 bases; junction bases outside the gene matches: 4. The CDR3 here is CSVGQGVDQPQHF. In DNA form, the CDR3 reads TGCAGCGTCGGACAGGGGGTTGATCAGCCCCAGCATTTT.

DNA of the CDR3: TGTGCCAGCAGCGTAGAAACTAGCGGGAAGACCTACAATGAGCAGTTCTTC. It codes for CASSVETSGKTYNEQFF. The chain uses TRBV9 and TRBJ2-1; 10 bases line up with TRBD2. This CDR3 is built from 17 residues. Germline lookup yields CDR1 SGDLS and CDR2 YYNGEE. The trim removed 0 bases at V and 2 bases at J, leaving 5 bases unmatched.

CDR3 in DNA: TGTGCCAGCAGCGACTCTCCCGGGACTCAGAACACTGAAGCTTTCTTT. Amino acid sequence: CASSDSPGTQNTEAFF. The chain employs TRBV5-5 and TRBJ1-1; D may be TRBD1 (5 bases). Germline-derived CDR1 and CDR2 are SGHKS and YYEKEE (reference sequence). This CDR3 contains 16 residues. The ends were cut back, 4 bases at V and 1 base at J, with 17 bases in the middle.

The chain uses TRBV5-5 and TRBJ1-3, with TRBD1 matching 7 bases. Per the germline V gene, CDR1 is SGHKS and CDR2 is YYEKEE (reference sequence). Trimming at V came to 4 bases and at J to 3 bases, leaving 7 bases not matched to a gene. The CDR3 runs to 15 residues. The CDR3 is CASSQGGVGGNTIYF. DNA for the CDR3: TGTGCCAGCAGCCAGGGGGGAGTAGGTGGAAACACCATATATTTT.

V and J are TRBV27 and TRBJ1-6, with 9 bases that match TRBD1. The J segment lost 4 bases and the V segment lost 0 bases, leaving 7 bases of the junction unmatched. Germline V gene lookup returns CDR1 MNHEY and CDR2 SMNVEV (reference sequence). The CDR3 has 18 amino acids. The CDR3 nucleotides are TGTGCCAGCAGTTTATCGACCCCCGGACAGGGGTATAATTCACCCCTCCACTTT. Translating gives CASSLSTPGQGYNSPLHF.

The chain couples TRBV23-1 to TRBJ2-7, with a possible D match to TRBD1 (5 bases). TRBV23-1 is flagged as an ORF with uncertain function. V was shortened by 8 bases and J by 0 bases, with 17 bases between the two germline ends. This CDR3 is 15 amino acids long. CDR3 nucleotides: TGCGCCAGCGACGTAAGGGGTTCCATCTCCTACGAGCAGTACGTC. It translates to CASDVRGSISYEQYV.

The chain links TRBV19 to TRBJ1-1; possibly TRBD1 for D (5 bases). In germline, CDR1 is LNHDA, CDR2 SQIVND (reference sequence). The CDR3 loop spans 16 amino acids. V was trimmed by 6 bases and J by 2 bases, leaving 19 bases between them. CDR3 amino acids: CASRTRMGQANTEAFF. The CDR3 DNA follows: TGTGCCAGTAGGACCCGAATGGGGCAGGCTAACACTGAAGCTTTCTTT.

The V and J genes are TRBV7-2 and TRBJ1-5; D is ambiguous. From germline, CDR1 is SGHTA and CDR2 FQGNSA. The length of the CDR3 is 12 residues. V was cut by 3 bases and J by 4 bases, with 4 bases left in between. The CDR3 here is CASSFGNQPQHF. The DNA of the CDR3 is TGTGCCAGCAGCTTCGGGAATCAGCCCCAGCATTTT.

The V call is TRBV24-1, the J call TRBJ2-1; 9 nucleotides line up with TRBD1. The J segment lost 2 bases and the V segment lost 0 bases, leaving 19 bases of the junction unmatched. The CDR3 is made up of 22 amino acids. Germline CDR1 reads KGHDR; CDR2 reads SFDVKD. The CDR3 loop reads CATSDLPPWDREAGGAYNEQFF. CDR3 bases: TGTGCCACCAGTGATTTGCCCCCTTGGGACAGGGAAGCAGGTGGGGCCTACAATGAGCAGTTCTTC.

This clone was detected a few times. The chain joins TRBV5-4 to TRBJ2-1, with a possible D match to TRBD2 (5 bases). CDR3 size: 13 residues. From germline, CDR1 is SGHNT and CDR2 YYREEE (reference sequence). V lost 3 bases, J lost 9 bases, and 13 bases lay in between. CDR3 region: CASSSPSRAEQFF. Written as DNA, the CDR3 is TGTGCCAGCAGCTCACCATCGAGGGCTGAGCAGTTCTTC.

The V call is TRBV5-6, the J call TRBJ2-1; TRBD1 agrees at 7 bases. The CDR3 extends over 12 amino acids. V shed 0 bases, J shed 10 bases, and the junction held 1 base outside the gene matches. The V gene's germline CDR1 is SGHDT and CDR2 YYEEEE. The CDR3 DNA follows: TGTGCCAGCAGCTTGGTGGACAGGGAGCAGTTCTTC. It encodes CASSLVDREQFF.

J is TRBJ1-2 and V is TRBV19; 7 nucleotides agree with TRBD1. V was pared by 3 bases and J by 8 bases, with 9 bases of the junction left unmatched. The germline CDR1 and CDR2 sequences are LNHDA and SQIVND (reference sequence). This CDR3 comprises 14 residues. The CDR3 sequence is CASSITGTASGYTF. The DNA of the CDR3 is TGTGCCAGTAGTATTACCGGGACAGCTAGCGGCTACACCTTC.

This clone has just a few counts. The chain links TRBV11-1 to TRBJ2-3; TRBD2 matches at 9 bases. CDR3 length: 15 amino acids. V was clipped by 5 bases and J by 5 bases; unmatched bases: 8. The germline gives CDR1 SGHAT, CDR2 FQDESV (reference sequence). The CDR3, as DNA: TGTGCCAGCAGCCCCGTAGCGGGAGAAGGAGATACGCAGTATTTT. It encodes CASSPVAGEGDTQYF.

The rearrangement uses TRBV25-1 and TRBJ2-5; 8 bases map to TRBD1. Germline CDR1 and CDR2: MGHDK and SYGVNS. Unmatched junction bases numbered 8, after V lost 4 bases and J lost 4 bases. The CDR3 is 15 amino acids. The CDR3 DNA reads TGTGCCAGCAGTGGGAAAACAGGGGGAAGAGAGACCCAGTACTTC. This codes for CASSGKTGGRETQYF.

The V and J genes are TRBV6-2 or TRBV6-3 and TRBJ2-5; no firm D call. The V gene's germline CDR1 is MNHEY and CDR2 SVGEGT. The CDR3 is 19 amino acids. The ends were cut back, 0 bases at V and 1 base at J, with 21 bases in the middle. CDR3 residues: CASSYSKYPPRRSQETQYF. CDR3 bases: TGTGCCAGCAGTTACTCGAAATACCCCCCTAGGCGGAGCCAAGAGACCCAGTACTTC.

The chain recombines TRBV4-2 with TRBJ2-3; 12 nucleotides line up with TRBD2. CDR1 and CDR2 (germline): LGHNA, YNFKEQ. The CDR3 sequence is 16 residues long. V lost 4 bases and J lost 8; bases outside the gene matches: 10. The CDR3 reads CASSLSSGGALTTQYF. The CDR3 DNA follows: TGTGCCAGCAGCCTTTCTAGCGGGGGGGCCCTAACTACGCAGTATTTT.